This T cell receptor beta chain was retrieved from a study of cytotoxic CD8 clonotypes in ibrutinib-treated CLL. Study-level information: Responses: around 24 partial, 2 complete; after median approximately 70 months, around 15 stayed remitted, some twelve progressed. Among the samples, the mean was roughly 260,000 productive templates and approximately 94,000 productive rearrangements.

Here immunoSEQ multiplex PCR was the method, and the copy in TCRdb shows in-frame clones only, minus some. The sample shows roughly 29,000 clones, approximately 80% of them seen only once. This CDR3 spans 15 amino acids. V dropped 2 bases and J dropped 7 bases, with 14 bases sitting between them. Germline loops: CDR1 MNHEY, CDR2 SMNVEV (reference sequence). This chain connects TRBV27 to TRBJ1-4; D is possibly TRBD1 (6 bases). Sequencing was performed on PBMCs, taken after 36 months of ibrutinib treatment. The receptor was isolated from a human donor with chronic lymphocytic leukemia. CDR3 sequence: CASSLGQGLGEKLFF. In DNA form, the CDR3 reads TGTGCCAGCAGTTTAGGGCAGGGGCTGGGTGAAAAACTGTTTTTT.